This note documents a single T cell receptor (beta chain) sequence. The antigen is not known. The donors belonged to the roughly 110-subject validation cohort, separate from the roughly 600-subject first cohort. This sample is part of a study of cytomegalovirus exposure and HLA in healthy donors. Broader study findings: A classifier reportedly called cytomegalovirus status with high sensitivity and specificity. Later, an analysis found that TCR clusters from the first cohort tended to co-occur in the 130 or so validation repertoires.

Data came from immunoSEQ multiplex PCR; TCRdb stores just in-frame clones and leaves some out. Of some 84,000 clones listed, around 90% are singletons. The clonotype comes from a man aged 30-40 years in good health and CMV-seronegative. Sequences were obtained from PBMCs.

The CDR3 nucleotides read TGTGCCAGCAGTCCCGGGACAGCTAATTCCTACGAGCAGTACTTC. It encodes CASSPGTANSYEQYF. This chain uses TRBV28 with TRBJ2-7; 7 positions match TRBD1. Germline V gene data show CDR1 as MDHEN and CDR2 as SYDVKM. With V trimmed by 5 bases and J by 1 base, 8 bases remained unmatched. The CDR3 spans 15 residues.